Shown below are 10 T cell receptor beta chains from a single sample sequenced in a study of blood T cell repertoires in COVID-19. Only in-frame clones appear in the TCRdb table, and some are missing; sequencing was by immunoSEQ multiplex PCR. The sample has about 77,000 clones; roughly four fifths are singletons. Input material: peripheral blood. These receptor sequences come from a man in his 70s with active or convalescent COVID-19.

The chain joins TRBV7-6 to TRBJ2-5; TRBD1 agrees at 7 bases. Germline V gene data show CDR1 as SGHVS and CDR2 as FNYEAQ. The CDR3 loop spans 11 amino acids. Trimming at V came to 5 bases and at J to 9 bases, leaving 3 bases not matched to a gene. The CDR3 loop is CASSLTGAQYF. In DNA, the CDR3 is TGTGCCAGCAGCCTTACAGGGGCCCAGTACTTC.

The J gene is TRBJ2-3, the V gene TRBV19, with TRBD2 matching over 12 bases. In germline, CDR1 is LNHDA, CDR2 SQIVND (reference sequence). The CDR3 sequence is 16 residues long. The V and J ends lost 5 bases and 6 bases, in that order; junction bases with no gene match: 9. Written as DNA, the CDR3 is TGTGCCAGTAGTCCCGGACTAGCGGGGAGTTTGGATACGCAGTATTTT. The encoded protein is CASSPGLAGSLDTQYF.

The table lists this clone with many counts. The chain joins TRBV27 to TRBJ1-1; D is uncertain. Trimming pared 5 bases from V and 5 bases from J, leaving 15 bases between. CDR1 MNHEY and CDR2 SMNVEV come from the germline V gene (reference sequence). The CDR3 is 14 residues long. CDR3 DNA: TGTGCCAGCAGTCGAGACACCCAAGGAACTGAAGCTTTCTTT. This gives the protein CASSRDTQGTEAFF.

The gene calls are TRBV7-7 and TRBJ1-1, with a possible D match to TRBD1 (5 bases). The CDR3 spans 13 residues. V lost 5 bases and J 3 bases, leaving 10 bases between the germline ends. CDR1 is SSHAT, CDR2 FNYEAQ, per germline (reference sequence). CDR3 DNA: TGTGCCAGCAGCACCAGCAGGGACACTGAAGCTTTCTTT. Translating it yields CASSTSRDTEAFF.

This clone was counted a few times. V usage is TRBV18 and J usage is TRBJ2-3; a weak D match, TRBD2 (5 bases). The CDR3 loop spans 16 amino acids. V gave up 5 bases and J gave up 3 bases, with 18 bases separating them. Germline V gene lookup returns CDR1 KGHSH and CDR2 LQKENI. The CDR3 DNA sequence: TGTGCCAGCTCATCCGACCTACCTAGCTTTACAGATACGCAGTATTTT. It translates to CASSSDLPSFTDTQYF.

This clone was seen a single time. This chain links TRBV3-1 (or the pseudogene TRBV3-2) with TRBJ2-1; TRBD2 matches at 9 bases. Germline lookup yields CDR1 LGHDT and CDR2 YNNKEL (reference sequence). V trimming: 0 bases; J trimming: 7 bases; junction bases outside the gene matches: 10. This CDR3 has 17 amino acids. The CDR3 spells CASSQDIGLAGKNEQFF. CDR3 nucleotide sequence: TGTGCCAGCAGCCAAGATATAGGGCTAGCGGGGAAGAATGAGCAGTTCTTC.

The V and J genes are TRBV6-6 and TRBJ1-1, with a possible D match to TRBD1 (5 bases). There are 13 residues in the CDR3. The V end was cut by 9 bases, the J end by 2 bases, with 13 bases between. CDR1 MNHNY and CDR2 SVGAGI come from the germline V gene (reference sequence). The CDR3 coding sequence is TGTGCCAGAAACGGGCAGGGAAACACTGAAGCTTTCTTT. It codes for CARNGQGNTEAFF.

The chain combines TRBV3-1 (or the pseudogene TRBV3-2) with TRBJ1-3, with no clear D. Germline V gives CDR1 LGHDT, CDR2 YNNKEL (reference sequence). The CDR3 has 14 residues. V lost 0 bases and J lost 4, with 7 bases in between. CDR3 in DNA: TGTGCCAGCAGCCAAGATAATATGGGAAACACCATATATTTT. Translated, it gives CASSQDNMGNTIYF.

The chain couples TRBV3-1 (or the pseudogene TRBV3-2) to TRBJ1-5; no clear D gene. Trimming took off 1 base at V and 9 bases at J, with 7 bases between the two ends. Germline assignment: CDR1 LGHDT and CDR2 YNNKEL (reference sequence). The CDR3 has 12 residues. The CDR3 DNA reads TGTGCCAGCAGCCAAGGCTCCGGGCCCCAGCATTTT. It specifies CASSQGSGPQHF.

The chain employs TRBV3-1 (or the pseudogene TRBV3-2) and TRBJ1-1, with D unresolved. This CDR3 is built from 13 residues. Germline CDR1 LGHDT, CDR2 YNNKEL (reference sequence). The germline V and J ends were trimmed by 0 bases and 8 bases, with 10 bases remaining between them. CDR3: CASSQDLLREAFF. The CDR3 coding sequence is TGTGCCAGCAGCCAAGATCTGCTCAGGGAAGCTTTCTTT.